This TCR beta chain was documented in a study of blood T cell repertoires in COVID-19. Study-level background: T cells, B-cell-depleted T cells, or PBMCs supplied cDNA or gDNA.

Individuals drawn from around 25 US areas were about 18 to 90 years old. Participants had their cohort set by participant-reported clinical history. The authors' processing: Amplifying reference gene primers gave estimates of nucleated cell counts. Measured with immunoSEQ multiplex PCR; TCRdb has only the in-frame clones, and not every one. The V and J calls and clone size are taken from that table; D and trimming were inferred from the DNA. The sample holds 300,000 or so clones, nearly 90% seen once. Sequenced input: PBMCs or T cells enriched from blood (not recorded which). This clonotype was sampled from a woman aged 30 to 39 who had recovered from COVID-19.

The CDR3 reads CASSYGPRGVMDGYTF. DNA for the CDR3: TGTGCCAGCAGTTACGGGCCGCGGGGGGTTATGGATGGCTACACCTTC. The rearrangement joins TRBV6-2 or TRBV6-3 to TRBJ1-2; D may be TRBD1 (5 bases). V gave up 2 bases and J gave up 6 bases, with 19 bases separating them. The germline gives CDR1 MNHEY, CDR2 SVGEGT. This CDR3 is 16 amino acids long.